A single sample gave rise to the 24 T cell receptor beta chains below, sequenced in a study of beta chain features in type 1 diabetes. The investigators reverse transcribed all of the isolated RNA, so they sequenced expressed TCRB transcripts. Assay: immunoSEQ multiplex PCR; the TCRdb copy retains only in-frame clones and omits some. The data show 860,000 or so clones, under 20% seen once. Sequenced material: naive CD4+ T cells from blood. These TCRs come from a woman younger than 35 in good health.

This clone occurred a few times. This rearrangement joins TRBV7-9 to TRBJ1-2; D is undetermined. The CDR3 is 11 amino acids. CDR1 is SEHNR, CDR2 FQNEAQ, per germline (reference sequence). Trimming removed 3 bases at V and 6 bases at J, with 5 bases between. CDR3 in amino acids: CASSFLDGYTF. The CDR3 bases are TGTGCCAGCAGCTTCTTAGATGGCTACACCTTC. Drawing the rest from reference TRBV7-9 and TRBJ1-2, the complete variable domain is DTGVSQNPRHKITKRGQNVTFRCDPISEHNRLYWYRQTLGQGPEFLTYFQNEAQLEKSRLLSDRFSAERPKGSFSTLEIQRTEQGDSAMYLCASSFLDGYTFGSGTRLTVV.

This clone was observed a few times. This chain joins TRBV5-1 and TRBJ2-1, with D perhaps matching TRBD1 or TRBD2 (5 bases each). CDR1 and CDR2 from the germline V gene are SGHRS and YFSETQ. The CDR3 runs 16 residues. V lost 4 bases and J lost 0, with 14 bases in between. The CDR3 is CASSRGLDSSYNEQFF. The CDR3 nucleotides are TGCGCCAGCAGCCGTGGACTCGACAGCTCCTACAATGAGCAGTTCTTC. Using reference TRBV5-1 and TRBJ2-1 for the parts outside the CDR3, the full variable domain is KAGVTQTPRYLIKTRGQQVTLSCSPISGHRSVSWYQQTPGQGLQFLFEYFSETQRNKGNFPGRFSGRQFSNSRSEMNVSTLELGDSALYLCASSRGLDSSYNEQFFGPGTRLTVL.

The CDR3 coding sequence is TGTGCCAGCAGTAAGGGACAGATCTACGAGCAGTACTTC. Translated, it gives CASSKGQIYEQYF. The rearrangement joins TRBV2 to TRBJ2-7; 7 positions match TRBD1. CDR3 size: 13 residues. V was pared by 5 bases and J by 3 bases, with 4 bases of the junction left unmatched. Germline-derived CDR1 and CDR2 are SNHLY and FYNNEI.

V is TRBV30 and J is TRBJ1-5; no definite D call. This CDR3 is built from 18 residues. The V gene lost 2 bases and the J gene lost 3 bases, with 23 bases spanning the gap. Germline V gene lookup returns CDR1 GTSNPN and CDR2 SVGIG (reference sequence). The CDR3 coding sequence is TGTGCCTGGAGTTATTTGCTTTTGGTGCAGCCCTCCAATCAGCCCCAGCATTTT. Translation gives CAWSYLLLVQPSNQPQHF.

This clone has only a few counts. V and J are TRBV14 and TRBJ2-7; 7 nucleotides match TRBD2. The V gene's germline CDR1 is SGHDN and CDR2 FVKESK. J gave up 2 bases and V 2 bases, and 9 bases lay outside the gene matches. This CDR3 region has 16 residues. The CDR3: CASSQRGGVRTYEQYF. For the CDR3, the DNA is TGTGCCAGCAGCCAAAGGGGAGGGGTGCGGACCTACGAGCAGTACTTC.

This rearrangement joins TRBV6-6 to TRBJ2-7; unclear D gene. This CDR3 has 13 amino acids. Trimming shortened V by 7 bases and J by 2 bases, and 12 bases separated the two germline ends. The germline CDR1 and CDR2 sequences are MNHNY and SVGAGI (reference sequence). The CDR3 spells CASKEVPAYEQYF. In DNA form, the CDR3 reads TGTGCCAGCAAGGAAGTTCCTGCCTACGAGCAGTACTTC.

This chain joins TRBV11-3 and TRBJ2-5; no definite D call. CDR3 length: 18 amino acids. V was cut by 3 bases and J by 5 bases, with 25 bases left in between. Germline V gene sequence: CDR1 SGHNT, CDR2 YENEEA. Written as DNA, the CDR3 is TGTGCCAGCAGCTTTGGTCCTTCTCGCCGAGACCCCCTGGAGACCCAGTACTTC. Translation: CASSFGPSRRDPLETQYF. Based on the CDR3 plus reference TRBV11-3 and TRBJ2-5, the full variable domain is EAGVVQSPRYKIIEKKQPVAFWCNPISGHNTLYWYLQNLGQGPELLIRYENEEAVDDSQLPKDRFSAERLKGVDSTLKIQPAELGDSAVYLCASSFGPSRRDPLETQYFGPGTRLLVL.

The V gene is TRBV7-3, the J gene TRBJ1-2; tentatively, D is TRBD1 (6 bases). This CDR3 has 13 amino acids. The germline CDR1 and CDR2 sequences are SGHTA and FQGTGA. Deletions cut 5 bases from V and 4 bases from J, with 11 bases between. The CDR3 is CASSQGQGYGYTF. CDR3 in DNA: TGTGCCAGCAGCCAGGGGCAGGGCTATGGCTACACCTTC. Variable domain in full (rest from reference TRBV7-3 and TRBJ1-2): GAGVSQTPSNKVTEKGKYVELRCDPISGHTALYWYRQSLGQGPEFLIYFQGTGAADDSGLPNDRFFAVRPEGSVSTLKIQRTERGDSAVYLCASSQGQGYGYTFGSGTRLTVV.

This clone was counted only a few times. V gene TRBV27 combines with J gene TRBJ2-6; D gene ambiguous. The CDR3 loop spans 13 amino acids. V dropped 4 bases and J dropped 2 bases, with 3 bases sitting between them. CDR1 and CDR2 (germline): MNHEY, SMNVEV (reference sequence). CDR3 sequence reads: CASSWAGANVLTF. In DNA, the CDR3 is TGTGCCAGCAGTTGGGCTGGGGCCAACGTCCTGACTTTC.

The chain links TRBV7-2 to TRBJ2-5; D ambiguous. Germline loops: CDR1 SGHTA, CDR2 FQGNSA. CDR3 size: 16 residues. The germline V and J ends were trimmed by 1 base and 0 bases, with 12 bases remaining between them. CDR3 region: CASSLGLAWYQETQYF. The CDR3 region has the DNA TGTGCCAGCAGCTTAGGGTTAGCCTGGTACCAAGAGACCCAGTACTTC.

This clone was seen a few times. J is TRBJ2-5 and V is TRBV5-1, with a weak D call TRBD2 (5 bases). The V end was cut by 8 bases, the J end by 0 bases, with 14 bases between. This CDR3 is 14 amino acids long. Per the germline V gene, CDR1 is SGHRS and CDR2 is YFSETQ. CDR3 DNA sequence: TGCGCCAGTTCAGTGACGGGGTACCAAGAGACCCAGTACTTC. Translating it yields CASSVTGYQETQYF.

This clone was picked up a small number of times. The chain carries TRBV7-9 and TRBJ1-1; D is perhaps TRBD1 (5 bases). Trimming cost V 5 bases and J 3 bases, with 16 bases left between them. The CDR3 sequence is 15 residues long. Germline V gene sequence: CDR1 SEHNR, CDR2 FQNEAQ (reference sequence). As DNA, the CDR3 is TGTGCCAGCAGCCTGGCGGGGGTGGCGGACACTGAAGCTTTCTTT. Residues: CASSLAGVADTEAFF.

This clone has more than one count but fewer than ten. The chain has TRBV7-2 and TRBJ1-2; 9 nucleotides line up with TRBD1. V shed 5 bases and J 5 bases; nucleotides not matched to a gene: 15. The CDR3 contains 17 residues. Germline V lookup: CDR1 SGHTA, CDR2 FQGNSA. CDR3 in amino acids: CASSPVINTGGSYGYTF. The CDR3 DNA sequence: TGTGCCAGCAGCCCCGTCATAAATACAGGGGGCAGTTATGGCTACACCTTC.

This chain joins TRBV27 and TRBJ1-1, with D possibly TRBD1 on 6 matching bases. Trimming removed 5 bases at V and 0 bases at J, with 10 bases between. There are 14 residues in the CDR3. CDR1 and CDR2 from the germline V gene are MNHEY and SMNVEV (reference sequence). CDR3 region: CASSRRDMNTEAFF. The CDR3 DNA is TGTGCCAGCAGTCGCCGGGACATGAACACTGAAGCTTTCTTT.

This rearrangement joins TRBV19 to TRBJ2-2, with 8 nucleotides matching TRBD2. Trimming took 2 bases from V and 8 from J; bases not matched to a gene: 7. The germline V gene has CDR1 LNHDA and CDR2 SQIVND (reference sequence). The CDR3 has 15 amino acids. The chain's CDR3 is CASSIITSGTGELFF. DNA of the CDR3: TGTGCCAGTAGTATAATAACTAGCGGTACGGGGGAGCTGTTTTTT.

The chain couples TRBV14 to TRBJ2-2; 7 bases line up with TRBD2. Germline values: CDR1 SGHDN, CDR2 FVKESK. V dropped 1 base and J dropped 7; count of bases not matched to a gene: 3. This CDR3 is built from 14 residues. In DNA, the CDR3 is TGTGCCAGCAGCCAAGGGCTAGCGGTCGGGGAGCTGTTTTTT. Its protein is CASSQGLAVGELFF.

This clone turned up a few times. The rearrangement joins TRBV28 to TRBJ1-2; D is undetermined. The germline V gene encodes CDR1 MDHEN and CDR2 SYDVKM. The length of the CDR3 is 12 residues. The V and J ends lost 6 bases and 2 bases respectively, with 7 bases between them. Here the CDR3 reads CASSGVNYGYTF. Written as DNA, the CDR3 is TGTGCCAGCAGCGGGGTAAACTATGGCTACACCTTC.

This clone was seen only a few times. The chain recombines TRBV29-1 with TRBJ2-3; D is perhaps TRBD1 (6 bases). Germline V gives CDR1 SQVTM, CDR2 ANQGSEA. Trimming cost V 7 bases and J 2 bases, with 13 bases left between them. The CDR3 consists of 13 residues. As DNA, the CDR3 is TGCAGCGGGCGCAGGGGCCTCACAGATACGCAGTATTTT. Amino acid sequence: CSGRRGLTDTQYF.

The genes are TRBV7-2 and TRBJ1-2, with TRBD1 as a possible D gene (5 bases). Between the trimmed V and J ends, which lost 3 bases and 8 bases, there was a span of 13 bases. Germline V gene data show CDR1 as SGHTA and CDR2 as FQGNSA. This CDR3 is built from 13 residues. CDR3 sequence reads: CASSLSQGYGYTF. The CDR3 DNA reads as TGTGCCAGCAGCTTGTCCCAGGGTTACGGCTACACCTTC.

The chain links TRBV4-3 to TRBJ2-7, with 9 bases matching TRBD1. The V segment lost 3 bases and the J segment 4 bases; nucleotides outside the gene matches: 4. The CDR3 runs to 14 residues. In germline, CDR1 is LGHNA, CDR2 YSLEER. The CDR3 DNA sequence: TGCGCCAGCAGCCAGACAGGGGGATCTTACGAGCAGTACTTC. Amino acids: CASSQTGGSYEQYF.

This clone occurred a few times. The V call is TRBV28, the J call TRBJ2-1, with 8 bases matching TRBD2. In germline, CDR1 is MDHEN, CDR2 SYDVKM. CDR3 length: 16 residues. The J segment lost 4 bases and the V segment lost 3 bases, leaving 8 bases of the junction unmatched. The CDR3 region has the DNA TGTGCCAGCAGTTTTTTAGGAGCGGGAGAGTACAATGAGCAGTTCTTC. Translated, it gives CASSFLGAGEYNEQFF.

The chain employs TRBV10-3 and TRBJ2-6; 8 positions match TRBD1. V trimming: 0 bases; J trimming: 1 base; junction bases outside the gene matches: 8. The CDR3 is 19 residues long. Germline V CDR1 and CDR2: ENHRY, SYGVKD. CDR3 bases: TGTGCCATCAGTGAGTCGTCGGACAGGGCCCTTTCTGGGGCCAACGTCCTGACTTTC. Encoded protein: CAISESSDRALSGANVLTF.

V and J are TRBV5-1 and TRBJ2-7, with 11 bases aligning to TRBD2. The CDR3 runs 15 residues. Germline values: CDR1 SGHRS, CDR2 YFSETQ. J was trimmed by 2 bases and V by 4 bases; bases with no gene match: 5. The CDR3 reads CASSLIAGGTYEQYF. CDR3 in DNA: TGCGCCAGCAGCCTCATAGCGGGAGGGACCTACGAGCAGTACTTC.

This clone was seen only a few times. The chain is built from TRBV6-5 and TRBJ1-3; no reliable D call. Germline CDR1 reads MNHEY; CDR2 reads SVGAGI. The CDR3 loop spans 13 amino acids. With 6 bases removed from V and 4 bases from J, the gap between germline ends came to 10 bases. The CDR3 DNA sequence: TGTGCCAGCAGCTCAATCAAGGGAAACACCATATATTTT. Its translation: CASSSIKGNTIYF.